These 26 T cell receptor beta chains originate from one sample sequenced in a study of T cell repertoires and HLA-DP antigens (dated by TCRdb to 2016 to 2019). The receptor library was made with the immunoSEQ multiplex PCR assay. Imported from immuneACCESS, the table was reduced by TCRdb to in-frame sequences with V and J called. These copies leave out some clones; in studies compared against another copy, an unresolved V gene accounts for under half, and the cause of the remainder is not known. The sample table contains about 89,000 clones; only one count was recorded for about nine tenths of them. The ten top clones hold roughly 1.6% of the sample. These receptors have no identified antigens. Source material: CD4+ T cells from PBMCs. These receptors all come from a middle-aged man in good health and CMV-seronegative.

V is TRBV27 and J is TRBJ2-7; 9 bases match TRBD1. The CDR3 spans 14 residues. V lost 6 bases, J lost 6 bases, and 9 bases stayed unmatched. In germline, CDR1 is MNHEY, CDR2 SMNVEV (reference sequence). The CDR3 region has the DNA TGTGCCAGCAGCTGGGGACAGGGATTTGCCGAGCAGTACTTC. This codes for CASSWGQGFAEQYF.

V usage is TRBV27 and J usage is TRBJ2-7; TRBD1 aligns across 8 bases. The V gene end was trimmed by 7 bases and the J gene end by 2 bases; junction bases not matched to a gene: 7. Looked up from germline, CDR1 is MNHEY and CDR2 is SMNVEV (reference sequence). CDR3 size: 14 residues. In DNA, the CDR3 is TGTGCCAGCAAAAGAGTACAGGGGGCCTACGAGCAGTACTTC. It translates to CASKRVQGAYEQYF.

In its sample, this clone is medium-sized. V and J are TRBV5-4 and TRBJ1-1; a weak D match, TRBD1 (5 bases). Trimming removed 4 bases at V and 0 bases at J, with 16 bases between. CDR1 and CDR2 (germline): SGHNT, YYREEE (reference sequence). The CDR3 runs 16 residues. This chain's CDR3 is CASSRGEGSMNTEAFF. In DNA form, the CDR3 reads TGTGCCAGCAGCCGAGGGGAGGGTTCAATGAACACTGAAGCTTTCTTT.

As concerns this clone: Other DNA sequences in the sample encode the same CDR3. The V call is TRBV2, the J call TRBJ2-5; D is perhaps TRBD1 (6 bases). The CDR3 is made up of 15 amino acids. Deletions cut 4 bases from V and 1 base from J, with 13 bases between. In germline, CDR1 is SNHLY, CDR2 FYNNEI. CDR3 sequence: CASSVPGQFQETQYF. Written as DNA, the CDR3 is TGTGCCAGCAGTGTACCAGGACAGTTCCAAGAGACCCAGTACTTC.

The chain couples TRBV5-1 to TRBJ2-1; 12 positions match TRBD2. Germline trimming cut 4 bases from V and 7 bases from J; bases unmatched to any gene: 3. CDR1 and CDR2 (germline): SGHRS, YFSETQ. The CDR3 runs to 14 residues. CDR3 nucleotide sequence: TGCGCCAGCAGCATTGGGACTAGCGGGAATGAGCAGTTCTTC. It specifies CASSIGTSGNEQFF.

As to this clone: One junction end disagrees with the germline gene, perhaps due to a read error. The CDR3 DNA sequence: TGTGCCAGCAGTCAAGGACAGGCACAAGGGACCCAGTACTTC. Translation: CASSQGQAQGTQYF. This chain connects TRBV6-1 to TRBJ2-5; 7 bases are a match to TRBD1. Germline-derived CDR1 and CDR2 are MNHNS and SASEGT. The CDR3 totals 14 residues.

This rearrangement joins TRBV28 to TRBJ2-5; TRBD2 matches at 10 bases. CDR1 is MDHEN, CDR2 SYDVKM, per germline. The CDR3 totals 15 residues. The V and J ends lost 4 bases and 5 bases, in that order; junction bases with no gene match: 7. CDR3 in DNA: TGTGCCAGCAGTTCCCCTAGCGGGAGACTTGAGACCCAGTACTTC. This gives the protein CASSSPSGRLETQYF.

CDR3 residues: CASSPVGVTGELFF. The CDR3 bases are TGCGCCAGCAGTCCCGTTGGGGTCACCGGGGAGCTGTTTTTT. The V call is TRBV5-1, the J call TRBJ2-2; D unclear. The V and J ends lost 5 bases and 4 bases respectively, with 12 bases between them. CDR1 and CDR2 from the germline V gene are SGHRS and YFSETQ. The CDR3 has 14 residues.

CDR3 in amino acids: CASSLAPAGGQETQYF. The CDR3, as DNA: TGTGCCAGCAGCCTCGCTCCAGCGGGGGGGCAAGAGACCCAGTACTTC. The chain has TRBV6-6 and TRBJ2-5, with TRBD2 matching 10 bases. The germline gives CDR1 MNHNY, CDR2 SVGAGI (reference sequence). Germline trimming cut 6 bases from V and 2 bases from J; bases unmatched to any gene: 9. There are 16 residues in the CDR3.

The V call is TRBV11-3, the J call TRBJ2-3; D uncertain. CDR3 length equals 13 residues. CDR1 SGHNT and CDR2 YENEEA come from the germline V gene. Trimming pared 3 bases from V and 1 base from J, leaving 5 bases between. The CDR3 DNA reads TGTGCCAGCAGCTTTCAGGGCACAGATACGCAGTATTTT. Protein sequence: CASSFQGTDTQYF.

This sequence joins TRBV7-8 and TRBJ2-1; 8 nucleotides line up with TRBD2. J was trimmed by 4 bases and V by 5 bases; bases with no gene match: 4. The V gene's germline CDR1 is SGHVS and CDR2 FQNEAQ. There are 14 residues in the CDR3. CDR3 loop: CASSASGSYNEQFF. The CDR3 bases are TGTGCCAGCAGCGCTAGCGGGTCTTACAATGAGCAGTTCTTC.

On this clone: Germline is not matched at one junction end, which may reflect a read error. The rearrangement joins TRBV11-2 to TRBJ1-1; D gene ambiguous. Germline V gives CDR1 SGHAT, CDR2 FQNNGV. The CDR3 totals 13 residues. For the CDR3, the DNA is TGCGCCAGCAGCCAGACCCGGGACACTGAAGCTTTCTTT. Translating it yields CASSQTRDTEAFF. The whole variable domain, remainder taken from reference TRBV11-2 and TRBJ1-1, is EAGVAQSPRYKIIEKRQSVAFWCNPISGHATLYWYQQILGQGPKLLIQFQNNGVVDDSQLPKDRFSAERLKGVDSTLKIQPAKLEDSAVYLCASSQTRDTEAFFGQGTRLTVV.

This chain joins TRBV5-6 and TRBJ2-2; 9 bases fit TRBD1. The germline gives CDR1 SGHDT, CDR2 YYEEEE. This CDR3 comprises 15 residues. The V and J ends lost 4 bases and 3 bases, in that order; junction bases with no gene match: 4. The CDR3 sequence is CASSQTGGDTGELFF. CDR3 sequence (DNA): TGTGCCAGCAGCCAGACAGGGGGGGACACCGGGGAGCTGTTTTTT.

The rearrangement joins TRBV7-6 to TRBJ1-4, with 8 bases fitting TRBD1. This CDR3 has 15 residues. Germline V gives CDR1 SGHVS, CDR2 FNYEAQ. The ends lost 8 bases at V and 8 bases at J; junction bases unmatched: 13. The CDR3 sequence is CASGPRQGRGEKLFF. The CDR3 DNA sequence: TGTGCCAGCGGGCCGCGACAGGGGAGAGGGGAAAAACTGTTTTTT. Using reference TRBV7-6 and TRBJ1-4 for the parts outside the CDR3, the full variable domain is GAGVSQSPRYKVTKRGQDVALRCDPISGHVSLYWYRQALGQGPEFLTYFNYEAQQDKSGLPNDRFSAERPEGSISTLTIQRTEQRDSAMYRCASGPRQGRGEKLFFGSGTQLSVL.

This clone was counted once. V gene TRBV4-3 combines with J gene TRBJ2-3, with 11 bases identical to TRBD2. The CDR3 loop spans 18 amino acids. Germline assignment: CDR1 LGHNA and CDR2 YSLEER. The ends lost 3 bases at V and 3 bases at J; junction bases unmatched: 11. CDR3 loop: CASSHHLAGGATTDTQYF. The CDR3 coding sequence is TGCGCCAGCAGCCATCATCTAGCGGGAGGCGCTACAACAGATACGCAGTATTTT.

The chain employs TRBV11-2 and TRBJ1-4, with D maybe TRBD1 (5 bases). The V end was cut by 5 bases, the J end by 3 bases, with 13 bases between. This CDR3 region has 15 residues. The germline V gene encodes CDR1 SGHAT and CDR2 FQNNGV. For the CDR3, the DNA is TGTGCCAGCAGCAAAAGACAGACGTCTAATGAAAAACTGTTTTTT. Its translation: CASSKRQTSNEKLFF. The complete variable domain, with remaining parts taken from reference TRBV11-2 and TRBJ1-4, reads EAGVAQSPRYKIIEKRQSVAFWCNPISGHATLYWYQQILGQGPKLLIQFQNNGVVDDSQLPKDRFSAERLKGVDSTLKIQPAKLEDSAVYLCASSKRQTSNEKLFFGSGTQLSVL.

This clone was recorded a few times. DNA for the CDR3: TGTGCCAGCAGTGAAACCGCAGGGTCCTACGAGCAGTACTTC. Residues: CASSETAGSYEQYF. The chain uses TRBV6-1 and TRBJ2-7, with a possible D match to TRBD1 (5 bases). The germline V and J ends were trimmed by 2 bases and 1 base, with 9 bases remaining between them. The germline V gene encodes CDR1 MNHNS and CDR2 SASEGT. The CDR3 spans 14 residues.

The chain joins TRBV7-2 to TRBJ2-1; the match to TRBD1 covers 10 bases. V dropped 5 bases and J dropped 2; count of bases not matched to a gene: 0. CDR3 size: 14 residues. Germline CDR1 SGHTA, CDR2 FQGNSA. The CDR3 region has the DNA TGTGCCAGCAGCGACAGGGGGCCCTACAATGAGCAGTTCTTC. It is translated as CASSDRGPYNEQFF.

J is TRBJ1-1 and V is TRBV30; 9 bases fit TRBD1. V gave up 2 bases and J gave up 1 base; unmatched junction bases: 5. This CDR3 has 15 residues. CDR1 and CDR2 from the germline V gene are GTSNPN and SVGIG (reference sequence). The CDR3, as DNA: TGTGCCTGGAGTCCTCCGGGACAGGGGAACACTGAAGCTTTCTTT. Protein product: CAWSPPGQGNTEAFF.

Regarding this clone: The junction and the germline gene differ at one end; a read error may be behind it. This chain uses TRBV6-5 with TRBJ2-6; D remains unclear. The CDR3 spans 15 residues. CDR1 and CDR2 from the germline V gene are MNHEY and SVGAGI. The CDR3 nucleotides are TGTGCCAGCAGTGACTCTAGCTCTGGGGCCAACGTCCTGACTTTC. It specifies CASSDSSSGANVLTF.

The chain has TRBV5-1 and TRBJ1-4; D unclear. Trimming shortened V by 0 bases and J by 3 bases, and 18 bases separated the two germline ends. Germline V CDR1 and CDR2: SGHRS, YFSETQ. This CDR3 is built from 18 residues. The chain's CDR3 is CASSLGQEMFAANEKLFF. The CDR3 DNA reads TGCGCCAGCAGCTTGGGGCAGGAGATGTTCGCGGCTAATGAAAAACTGTTTTTT.

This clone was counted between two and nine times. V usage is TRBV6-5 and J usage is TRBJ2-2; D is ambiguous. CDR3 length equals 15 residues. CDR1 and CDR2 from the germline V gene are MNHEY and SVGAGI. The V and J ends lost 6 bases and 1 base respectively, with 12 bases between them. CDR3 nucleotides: TGTGCCAGCAGGACCCCCAGGCTGAACACCGGGGAGCTGTTTTTT. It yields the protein CASRTPRLNTGELFF.

CDR3 sequence: CSARTGDWETQYF. As DNA, the CDR3 is TGCAGCGCTCGGACAGGGGACTGGGAGACCCAGTACTTC. The genes are TRBV29-1 and TRBJ2-5; TRBD1 matches at 9 bases. The V and J ends lost 7 bases and 5 bases, in that order; junction bases with no gene match: 8. The CDR3 loop spans 13 amino acids. Germline CDR1 is SQVTM and CDR2 is ANQGSEA.

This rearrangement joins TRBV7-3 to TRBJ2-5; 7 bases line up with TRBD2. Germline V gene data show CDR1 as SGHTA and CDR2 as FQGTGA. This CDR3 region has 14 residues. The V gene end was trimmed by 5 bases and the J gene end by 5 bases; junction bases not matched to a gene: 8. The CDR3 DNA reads TGTGCCAGCAGCGAAACTAGCGTCGGGGAGACCCAGTACTTC. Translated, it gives CASSETSVGETQYF.

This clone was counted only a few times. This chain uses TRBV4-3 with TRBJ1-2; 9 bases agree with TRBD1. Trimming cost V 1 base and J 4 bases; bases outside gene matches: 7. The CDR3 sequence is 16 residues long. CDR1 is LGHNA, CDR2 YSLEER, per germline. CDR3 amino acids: CASSQVLGQGTYGYTF. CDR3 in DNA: TGCGCCAGCAGCCAAGTGTTGGGACAGGGCACCTATGGCTACACCTTC.

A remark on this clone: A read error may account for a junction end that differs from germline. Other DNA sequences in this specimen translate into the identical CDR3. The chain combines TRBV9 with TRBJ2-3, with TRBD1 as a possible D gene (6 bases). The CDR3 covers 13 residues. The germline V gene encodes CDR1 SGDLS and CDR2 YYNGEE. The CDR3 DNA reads TGTGCCAGCAGCGGTGGGGGCACGGATACGCAGTATTTT. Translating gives CASSGGGTDTQYF. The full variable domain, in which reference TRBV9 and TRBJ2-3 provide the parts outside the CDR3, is DSGVTQTPKHLITATGQRVTLRCSPRSGDLSVYWYQQSLDQGLQFLIQYYNGEERAKGNILERFSAQQFPDLHSELNLSSLELGDSALYFCASSGGGTDTQYFGPGTRLTVL.